This is a list of T cell receptor beta chains from one sample in a study of T cell responses to AZD1222 COVID-19 vaccine. Here immunoSEQ multiplex PCR was the method, and the copy in TCRdb shows in-frame clones only, minus some. The sample includes approximately 140,000 clones, 91% of them seen just once. The specimen was peripheral blood, collected 28 days after the second AZD1222 dose. These receptors were collected from an adult who received the AZD1222 COVID-19 vaccine. Each CDR3 is given with its conserved first and last residue. D genes are given only for firm matches. Rows may omit the clone size; those that give it use once, few, many or a size class.

>14|TRBV11-3|TRBD1|.|TRBJ1-5
CASSEGQPNQPQHF
TGTGCCAGCAGCGAGGGACAGCCAAATCAGCCCCAGCATTTT
>17|TRBV6-4|.|.|TRBJ2-1
CASSEDAQGIRGNEQFF
TGTGCCAGCAGCGAAGACGCACAGGGTATTCGGGGCAATGAGCAGTTCTTC
>13|TRBV30|TRBD1|.|TRBJ1-1
CAWSPTGQGAAFF
TGTGCCTGGAGTCCGACCGGACAGGGGGCAGCTTTCTTT
>16|TRBV10-3|TRBD2|once|TRBJ2-7
CAIKQRLAGETGEQYF
TGTGCCATCAAGCAGAGACTAGCGGGAGAAACGGGAGAGCAGTACTTC
>12|TRBV27|.|few|TRBJ1-2
CASRDRNYGYTF
TGTGCCAGCAGGGACCGAAATTATGGCTACACCTTC
>14|TRBV18|.|.|TRBJ1-1
CASSPGTANTEAFF
TGTGCCAGCTCACCAGGGACGGCGAACACTGAAGCTTTCTTT
>14|TRBV7-2|.|.|TRBJ1-2
CASSPSRESYGYTF
TGTGCCAGCAGCCCCTCCCGGGAGTCGTATGGCTACACCTTC
>15|TRBV30|.|.|TRBJ1-1
CAWSSEGGRGTEAFF
TGTGCCTGGAGTAGTGAGGGTGGACGGGGCACTGAAGCTTTCTTT
>13|TRBV2|.|.|TRBJ2-2
CASGGRSSGELFF
TGTGCCAGCGGGGGTCGGAGTTCCGGGGAGCTGTTTTTT
>15|TRBV6-4|TRBD2|.|TRBJ2-1
CASSEPGLAVNEQFF
TGTGCCAGCAGTGAGCCGGGACTAGCCGTCAATGAGCAGTTCTTC
>14|TRBV6-5|.|.|TRBJ1-6
CASSPRDHNSPLHF
TGTGCCAGCAGTCCCAGGGATCATAATTCACCCCTCCACTTT
>13|TRBV19|TRBD1|once|TRBJ1-1
CASKGAVDTEAFF
TGTGCCAGTAAGGGGGCAGTCGACACTGAAGCTTTCTTT
>14|TRBV11-3|.|.|TRBJ2-1
CASSSRQGDNEQFF
TGTGCCAGCAGCTCCAGACAAGGGGACAATGAGCAGTTCTTC
>15|TRBV18|.|once|TRBJ1-5
CASSPTRSDNQPQHF
TGTGCCAGCTCCCCTACAAGGAGTGACAATCAGCCCCAGCATTTT
>14|TRBV5-1|.|.|TRBJ1-5
CAGGEPSGNQPQHF
TGCGCCGGAGGGGAGCCTTCGGGCAATCAGCCCCAGCATTTT
>19|TRBV27|.|.|TRBJ1-2
CASSSRLRDSRRNNYGYTF
TGTGCCAGCAGTTCTCGCCTTAGAGACAGCCGACGCAATAACTATGGCTACACCTTC
>11|TRBV30|.|.|TRBJ1-6
CAWRQGSPLHF
TGTGCCTGGAGACAGGGATCACCCCTCCACTTT
>15|TRBV7-9|.|.|TRBJ1-2
CASSVIVPGSYGYTF
TGTGCCAGCAGCGTAATTGTCCCGGGTAGCTATGGCTACACCTTC
>15|TRBV5-6|.|.|TRBJ1-2
CASGGPTVTNYGYTF
TGTGCCAGTGGGGGCCCGACAGTAACTAACTATGGCTACACCTTC
>15|TRBV10-3|.|once|TRBJ2-7
CAISEPQTDLYEQYF
TGTGCCATCAGTGAGCCCCAGACTGACCTCTACGAGCAGTACTTC